The next 6 T cell receptor beta chains were all read from a single sample in a study of T cell changes during pregnancy in multiple sclerosis. Clones were sequenced by immunoSEQ multiplex PCR, and TCRdb holds only the in-frame ones, with some missing. This sample yields approximately 57,000 clones, of which less than 95% are seen a single time; approximately 3.8% belongs to the top ten. The sequences come from peripheral blood, collected after pregnancy. The receptors shown here come from a female donor in good health, enrolled as a control in a pregnancy study.

The gene calls are TRBV19 and TRBJ1-2; D gene uncertain. Germline V gene data show CDR1 as LNHDA and CDR2 as SQIVND (reference sequence). This CDR3 is built from 14 residues. Trimming removed 7 bases from V and 8 bases from J, with 20 bases in between. The CDR3 loop reads CASTLKVNYGGYTF. Written as DNA, the CDR3 is TGTGCCAGTACCCTCAAAGTAAACTATGGGGGCTACACCTTC. The full variable domain, with the rest looked up from reference TRBV19 and TRBJ1-2, is DGGITQSPKYLFRKEGQNVTLSCEQNLNHDAMYWYRQDPGQGLRLIYYSQIVNDFQKGDIAEGYSVSREKKESFPLTVTSAQKNPTAFYLCASTLKVNYGGYTFGSGTRLTVV.

This clone has only a few counts. The chain links TRBV10-1 to TRBJ2-1; 11 bases map to TRBD2. The CDR3 spans 13 residues. Germline CDR1 and CDR2: WNHNN and SYGVQD (reference sequence). Trimming took 7 bases from V and 5 from J; bases not matched to a gene: 1. CDR3 DNA sequence: TGCGCCAGCACGGGACTAGCGGACAATGAGCAGTTCTTC. This gives the protein CASTGLADNEQFF.

The chain has TRBV15 and TRBJ2-4, with D perhaps matching TRBD2 (6 bases). Germline CDR1 reads LNHNV; CDR2 reads YYDKDF (reference sequence). V was shortened by 0 bases and J by 6 bases, with 15 bases between the two germline ends. This CDR3 region has 16 residues. In DNA, the CDR3 is TGTGCCACCAGCAGAGATATCTTAGGGACTTCAAACATTCAGTACTTC. Amino acids: CATSRDILGTSNIQYF.

The rearrangement joins TRBV20-1 to TRBJ1-2; no firm D call. Germline CDR1 and CDR2: DFQATT and SNEGSKA (reference sequence). The CDR3 has 11 residues. V lost 3 bases, J lost 6 bases, and 8 bases lay in between. The CDR3 is CSARWRDGYTF. CDR3 bases: TGCAGTGCTAGGTGGAGGGATGGCTACACCTTC.

The rearrangement uses TRBV19 and TRBJ1-2; 8 bases line up with TRBD1. The CDR3 is 13 amino acids. Germline V gene data show CDR1 as LNHDA and CDR2 as SQIVND (reference sequence). With V trimmed by 9 bases and J by 2 bases, 5 bases remained unmatched. CDR3 nucleotides: TGTGCCAGCCTGGACAGGGAAAACTATGGCTACACCTTC. Its protein is CASLDRENYGYTF.

V usage is TRBV5-6 and J usage is TRBJ2-1; TRBD2 aligns across 8 bases. V lost 9 bases, J lost 5 bases, and 10 bases stayed unmatched. The germline gives CDR1 SGHDT, CDR2 YYEEEE. CDR3 length equals 14 residues. This CDR3 is CATMPGTSDNEQFF. CDR3 DNA: TGTGCCACCATGCCCGGGACTAGTGACAATGAGCAGTTCTTC. Full variable domain (outside the CDR3, taken from reference TRBV5-6 and TRBJ2-1): DAGVTQSPTHLIKTRGQQVTLRCSPKSGHDTVSWYQQALGQGPQFIFQYYEEEERQRGNFPDRFSGHQFPNYSSELNVNALLLGDSALYLCATMPGTSDNEQFFGPGTRLTVL.